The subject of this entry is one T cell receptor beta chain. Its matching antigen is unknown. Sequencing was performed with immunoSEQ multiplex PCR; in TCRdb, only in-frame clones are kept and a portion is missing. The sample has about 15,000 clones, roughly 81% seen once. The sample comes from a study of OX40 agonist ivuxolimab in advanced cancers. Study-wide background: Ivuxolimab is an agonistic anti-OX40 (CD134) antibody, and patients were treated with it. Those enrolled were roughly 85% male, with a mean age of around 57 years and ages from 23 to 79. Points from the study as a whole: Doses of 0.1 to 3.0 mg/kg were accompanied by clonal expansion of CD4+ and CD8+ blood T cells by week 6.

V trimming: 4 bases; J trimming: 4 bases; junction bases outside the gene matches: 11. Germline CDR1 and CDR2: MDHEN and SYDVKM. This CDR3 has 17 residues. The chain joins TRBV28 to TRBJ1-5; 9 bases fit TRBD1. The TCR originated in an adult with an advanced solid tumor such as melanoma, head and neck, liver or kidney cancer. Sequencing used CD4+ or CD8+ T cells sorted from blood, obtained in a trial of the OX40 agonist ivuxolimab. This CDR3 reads CASSSHRDRDENQPQHF. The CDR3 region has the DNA TGTGCCAGCAGTTCCCACCGGGACAGGGATGAAAATCAGCCCCAGCATTTT.